The 10 T cell receptor beta chains below all came from one sample that was sequenced in a study of T cells in Graves' hyperthyroidism and ophthalmopathy. What was amplified from RNA transcripts were TCR beta CDR3 regions. The study used the HTBI primer set for a first-round RT-PCR of the TCR CDR3. TCRdb fed the multiplex PCR reads into MiXCR, producing one record per CDR3 protein. Here the sample spans about 420,000 distinct CDR3 sequences, around a sixth being singletons. The sample consisted of blood. The receptors were gathered from a woman in her late teens or twenties with Graves' hyperthyroidism.

In this sample, this clonotype turned up a few times. Written as DNA, the CDR3 is TGTGCCAGCAGCCCCAAAAGGGGGGAGTCCTACGAGCAGTACTTC. Translation: CASSPKRGESYEQYF. V usage is TRBV7-9 and J usage is TRBJ2-7, with D perhaps being TRBD1 or TRBD2 (6 bases each). CDR3 length equals 15 residues. Per germline, CDR1 SEHNR and CDR2 FQNEAQ (reference sequence). Trimming pared 5 bases from V and 1 base from J, leaving 15 bases between.

This clonotype was seen many times. This chain joins TRBV5-1 and TRBJ1-2; no clear D gene. The CDR3 is made up of 14 amino acids. The germline gives CDR1 SGHRS, CDR2 YFSETQ. Trimming pared 1 base from V and 4 bases from J, leaving 11 bases between. The CDR3 DNA sequence: TGCGCCAGCAGCTTGAGCGTCAACAGCTATGGCTACACCTTC. This gives the protein CASSLSVNSYGYTF.

This clonotype has a handful of counts. The chain employs TRBV5-5 and TRBJ1-1; D remains unclear. The CDR3 runs 12 residues. Trimming cost V 4 bases and J 5 bases, with 9 bases left between them. CDR1 is SGHKS and CDR2 is YYEKEE in the germline V gene (reference sequence). In DNA, the CDR3 is TGTGCCAGCAGCCGAGCTCCTACTGAAGCTTTCTTT. The encoded protein is CASSRAPTEAFF.

There are many counts of this clonotype. This sequence joins TRBV6-1 and TRBJ2-1; 11 bases fit TRBD1. This CDR3 comprises 16 residues. The V and J ends lost 6 bases and 2 bases, in that order; junction bases with no gene match: 6. Germline V gives CDR1 MNHNS, CDR2 SASEGT. This CDR3 is CASSPGDRGTYNEQFF. The CDR3 nucleotides are TGTGCCAGCAGCCCCGGGGACAGGGGGACCTACAATGAGCAGTTCTTC.

The sample holds many counts of this clonotype. This rearrangement joins TRBV7-9 to TRBJ2-3, with 8 bases identical to TRBD1. The trim removed 0 bases at V and 4 bases at J, leaving 9 bases unmatched. Germline assignment: CDR1 SEHNR and CDR2 FQNEAQ (reference sequence). The CDR3 totals 17 residues. CDR3 DNA sequence: TGTGCCAGCAGCTTAGCCCTTACTGGACAGGGCGCAGATACGCAGTATTTT. Translation gives CASSLALTGQGADTQYF.

The chain links TRBV3-1 to TRBJ2-7, with a possible D match to TRBD2 (6 bases). Germline lookup yields CDR1 LGHDT and CDR2 YNNKEL (reference sequence). CDR3 length: 16 amino acids. V lost 4 bases, J lost 5 bases, and 21 bases lay in between. CDR3 sequence: CASSPAGGFKPDEQYF. DNA of the CDR3: TGTGCCAGCAGCCCAGCCGGAGGGTTTAAGCCAGACGAGCAGTACTTC.

The chain employs TRBV19 and TRBJ2-2; D is uncertain. This CDR3 is built from 14 residues. Between the trimmed V and J ends, which lost 10 bases and 3 bases, there was a span of 15 bases. CDR1 is LNHDA, CDR2 SQIVND, per germline (reference sequence). CDR3 sequence (DNA): TGTGCCACCAAACCGAGTGGGGACACCGGGGAGCTGTTTTTT. Protein sequence: CATKPSGDTGELFF.

This clonotype showed up many times. The chain combines TRBV28 with TRBJ2-3; D might be TRBD1 (6 bases). The CDR3 contains 13 residues. The V end lost 7 bases, the J end lost 1 base, and 9 bases lay between the germline ends. Germline values: CDR1 MDHEN, CDR2 SYDVKM. The CDR3 protein is CASIEGGTDTQYF. The CDR3 nucleotides read TGTGCCAGCATCGAGGGGGGCACAGATACGCAGTATTTT.

This clonotype was seen at least ten times. V is TRBV7-8 and J is TRBJ1-6, with D hard to call. The germline V and J ends were trimmed by 5 bases and 7 bases, with 9 bases remaining between them. The length of the CDR3 is 13 residues. The germline gives CDR1 SGHVS, CDR2 FQNEAQ. CDR3 region: CASSARANSPLHF. The CDR3 nucleotides are TGTGCCAGCAGCGCGAGGGCGAATTCACCCCTCCACTTT.

This clonotype has ten or more counts. The chain couples TRBV3-1 to TRBJ2-1, with 9 positions matching TRBD2. Trimming at V came to 5 bases and at J to 9 bases, leaving 11 bases not matched to a gene. Germline loops: CDR1 LGHDT, CDR2 YNNKEL (reference sequence). The CDR3 is 15 residues long. The CDR3 protein is CASSYSGGRAGEQFF. The CDR3 region has the DNA TGTGCCAGCAGCTACAGTGGCGGGAGGGCGGGTGAGCAGTTCTTC.